This TCR beta chain was sequenced during a study of vaccination and CD4 T cells after COVID-19. Each CDR3 protein is one row after TCRdb ran MiXCR on the PCR reads. The sample yields tens of thousands of distinct CDR3 sequences, approximately 49% seen once. Indicated time point: late sampling 161 to 241 days after vaccination in a few convalescent patients. With 1 base removed from V and 7 bases from J, the gap between germline ends came to 7 bases. CDR1 is MDHEN and CDR2 is SYDVKM in the germline V gene. This CDR3 contains 12 residues. The sequence derives from a human donor who had recovered from COVID-19. V gene TRBV28 combines with J gene TRBJ2-5; no definite D call. The specimen comprised CD4+ T cells from blood, sampled about 7 months after SARS-CoV-2 vaccination. CDR3 in DNA: TGTGCCAGCAGTTTATCTTTCGGGACCCAGTACTTC. Residues: CASSLSFGTQYF.